The TCR beta chain under discussion was sequenced for a study of CD8+ T cells in alopecia areata. Study-wide background: The study gave treated patients oral tofacitinib at 5 to 10 mg twice daily.

RNA, once extracted, was reverse transcribed into cDNA for use as the sequencing template. Sequencing used immunoSEQ multiplex PCR; TCRdb keeps in-frame clones, though not all of them. The sample contains about 220,000 clones, under 75% of which appear only once. Treatment noted: oral pan-JAK inhibitor, 5-10 mg twice daily. This CDR3 region has 12 residues. CDR1 MGHDK and CDR2 SYGVNS come from the germline V gene. Trimming stripped 8 bases from V and 8 bases from J, with 13 bases between. This chain uses TRBV25-1 with TRBJ1-3, with TRBD1 as a possible D gene (5 bases). The receptor was isolated from a human donor with alopecia areata. The specimen comprised CD4+ T cells sorted from blood, sampled at week 4, from a patient treated with tofacitinib. CDR3 nucleotide sequence: TGTGCCAGCCAGGGAACTTTGGACACCATATATTTT. Protein product: CASQGTLDTIYF.